This is a list of T cell receptor beta chains from one sample in a study of shared clonotypes between healthy human individuals. Sequencing was performed with immunoSEQ multiplex PCR; in TCRdb, only in-frame clones are kept and a portion is missing. The data contain hundreds of thousands of clones, approximately 96% of them seen just once; the ten biggest clones take up approximately 0.12%. The sequenced sample was naive CD8+ T cells sorted from blood. Source of these receptors: a woman under 40 in good health. CDR3s include the opening cysteine and the closing phenylalanine or tryptophan. Each record gives: J gene, CDR3 length, V gene, CDR3 protein.

>TRBJ2-1|15|TRBV25-1
CASSERNSAYNEQFF
>NA|16|TRBV6-5
CASSSPTGGSSYEQYF
>TRBJ2-1|15|TRBV6-5
CASSPVAHTYNEQFF
>TRBJ2-7|15|TRBV9
CASSVDATPGDEQYF
>TRBJ2-2|14|TRBV6-5
CATRGYGTTGELFF
>TRBJ2-1|18|TRBV4-1
CASSRRSHPTEDYNEQFF
>TRBJ2-1|15|TRBV19
CASSLPTSFRPEQFF
>TRBJ1-1|14|TRBV29-1
CSVVLQPGNTEAFF
>TRBJ2-1|17|TRBV28
CASSVRGGRSSYNEQFF
>TRBJ2-1|15|TRBV6-5
CASKIAGTSGNEQFF
>TRBJ1-2|15|TRBV5-4
CASSFSGGSFYGYTF
>TRBJ2-2|19|TRBV19
CASSIDTWASGTNTGELFF
>TRBJ1-1|13|TRBV11-3
CASSSSGGTEAFF
>TRBJ2-2|15|TRBV28
CASSSGTGWTGELFF
>TRBJ2-7|13|TRBV27
CASSFSSSYEQYF
>TRBJ2-7|19|TRBV2
CASSAKISGSPQSNYEQYF
>TRBJ1-5|17|TRBV6-1
CASSESRAGEINQPQHF
>TRBJ2-7|14|TRBV29-1
CSVEVEGSSYEQYF
>TRBJ2-3|13|TRBV27
CASSWGGSVTQYF
>TRBJ2-5|13|TRBV30
CAWSGGHLETQYF
>TRBJ1-5|12|TRBV6-8
CASGVGNQPQHF
>TRBJ1-4|15|TRBV28
CASSLSNVPNEKLFF
>TRBJ2-2|17|TRBV9
CASSVEASGSFTGELFF
>TRBJ2-7|14|TRBV27
CASSLGGGPYEQYF
>TRBJ1-3|16|TRBV4-1
CASSQVGVGFGNTIYF
>TRBJ1-1|13|TRBV27
CASRPVGNTEAFF
>TRBJ2-7|18|TRBV21-1
CASSKIGYLGGSSDEQYF
>TRBJ1-1|17|TRBV4-1
CASSQDSIGWGGTEAFF
>TRBJ2-7|14|TRBV6-1
CASTTGTGHYEQYF
>TRBJ2-3|17|TRBV28
CASSFTLPSGNSDTQYF
>TRBJ1-2|15|TRBV6-1
CASSEWGFKDYGYTF
>TRBJ1-2|14|TRBV29-1
CSAGDQGDSHGYTF
>TRBJ2-1|13|TRBV19
CASSTPSYNEQFF
>TRBJ1-1|13|TRBV2
CASRGSMNTEAFF